Below, 27 T cell receptor beta chains from the same sample are listed, as sequenced in a study of monozygotic twins with inflammatory bowel disease. TCRdb processed the 5' RACE reads again and assigns one entry to each CDR3 protein, with no DNA. Seen in this sample are approximately 330,000 distinct CDR3 sequences; the ten most common clones hold 2%. The sequencing sample was made of blood. The receptors come from a human donor with ulcerative colitis or Crohn's disease, or a healthy co-twin of an affected twin (not recorded which).

V and J are TRBV20-1 and TRBJ2-7; lacking DNA, the TRBD2 call made by TCRdb goes unchecked. Germline V gene lookup returns CDR1 DFQATT and CDR2 SNEGSKA (reference sequence). This CDR3 is 16 amino acids long. The CDR3 protein is CSARGGGAGKPYEQYF.

This chain joins TRBV2 and TRBJ2-1; as DNA is missing, the TRBD1 call by TCRdb cannot be tested. Per the germline V gene, CDR1 is SNHLY and CDR2 is FYNNEI. This CDR3 contains 16 residues. The CDR3 here is CASSKSGGVSYNEQFF. Variable domain in full (rest from reference TRBV2 and TRBJ2-1): EPEVTQTPSHQVTQMGQEVILRCVPISNHLYFYWYRQILGQKVEFLVSFYNNEISEKSEIFDDQFSVERPDGSNFTLKIRSTKLEDSAMYFCASSKSGGVSYNEQFFGPGTRLTVL.

The V gene is TRBV7-9, the J gene TRBJ1-1. In germline, CDR1 is SEHNR, CDR2 FQNEAQ (reference sequence). This CDR3 region has 13 residues. The CDR3 loop reads CASRPGTYTEAFF.

The V and J genes are TRBV13 and TRBJ2-2; TCRdb picks TRBD1, but there is no DNA to check that call. CDR3 length equals 15 residues. Germline lookup yields CDR1 PRHDT and CDR2 FYEKMQ (reference sequence). The CDR3 here is CASSFPRQATGELFF.

The genes are TRBV6-1 and TRBJ2-7; the TCRdb call, TRBD1, lacks DNA for checking. From germline, CDR1 is MNHNS and CDR2 SASEGT. The CDR3 has 15 residues. The chain's CDR3 is CASIMGGQSTYEQYF.

The rearrangement links TRBV19 to TRBJ1-5; the D call from TCRdb, TRBD1, cannot be confirmed without DNA. CDR1 and CDR2 from the germline V gene are LNHDA and SQIVND (reference sequence). The CDR3 covers 15 residues. Here the CDR3 reads CASRGTGEGDQPQHF.

J is TRBJ2-7 and V is TRBV10-3. CDR3 size: 11 residues. Germline assignment: CDR1 ENHRY and CDR2 SYGVKD. CDR3 region: CAISDTAEQYF.

The CDR3 spells CASITVRDSYQETQYF. This chain joins TRBV6-5 and TRBJ2-5; TCRdb's assignment of TRBD1 cannot be checked, as there is no DNA. The CDR3 extends over 16 amino acids. Germline lookup yields CDR1 MNHEY and CDR2 SVGAGI.

The rearrangement links TRBV5-1 to TRBJ1-1; TCRdb's D gene call, TRBD1, goes unchecked for lack of DNA. There are 15 residues in the CDR3. Germline CDR1 and CDR2: SGHRS and YFSETQ. CDR3 amino acids: CASSLERPGTSEAFF.

V gene TRBV6-5 combines with J gene TRBJ2-7; TCRdb names TRBD1, which stays unverified in the absence of DNA. The CDR3 is 15 residues long. CDR1 is MNHEY, CDR2 SVGAGI, per germline. CDR3 loop: CASSYSSGIGYEQYF.

The J gene is TRBJ1-1, the V gene TRBV7-2; TCRdb's D gene call, TRBD1, goes unchecked for lack of DNA. CDR1 and CDR2 (germline): SGHTA, FQGNSA. The CDR3 consists of 13 residues. The CDR3 is CASTPGGGTEAFF.

The chain recombines TRBV5-1 with TRBJ1-4; the D call from TCRdb, TRBD1, cannot be confirmed without DNA. Germline V gene data show CDR1 as SGHRS and CDR2 as YFSETQ. The CDR3 has 15 residues. CDR3 residues: CASSSSGTGGEKLFF.

The chain has TRBV20-1 and TRBJ2-7; with no DNA, the TCRdb D assignment of TRBD1 cannot be verified. From germline, CDR1 is DFQATT and CDR2 SNEGSKA (reference sequence). The CDR3 covers 15 residues. The chain's CDR3 is CSARFSAGASYEQYF.

V usage is TRBV5-4 and J usage is TRBJ1-2; TCRdb selects TRBD1, and the lack of DNA leaves this call unchecked. CDR1 and CDR2 from the germline V gene are SGHNT and YYREEE (reference sequence). The CDR3 is 14 residues long. The CDR3 here is CASSPGLGLGGYTF.

The chain links TRBV5-4 to TRBJ2-1. Per the germline V gene, CDR1 is SGHNT and CDR2 is YYREEE (reference sequence). The CDR3 is 15 amino acids. CDR3 in amino acids: CASSLGGITNNEQFF.

The rearrangement uses TRBV14 and TRBJ2-2; TCRdb returns TRBD1, unconfirmable since there is no DNA. Germline V gives CDR1 SGHDN, CDR2 FVKESK. The CDR3 consists of 16 residues. The chain's CDR3 is CASSQGRTDYTGELFF.

J is TRBJ2-3 and V is TRBV2; TCRdb designates TRBD1, a call that cannot be tested without DNA. Germline V lookup: CDR1 SNHLY, CDR2 FYNNEI. CDR3 size: 18 residues. CDR3 residues: CASGGQGSLFSSTDTQYF.

The chain carries TRBV4-1 and TRBJ1-2; lacking DNA, the TRBD1 call made by TCRdb goes unchecked. Germline V gene data show CDR1 as MGHRA and CDR2 as YSYEKL. The CDR3 loop spans 16 amino acids. The CDR3 is CASSQVVEGQYYGYTF.

This chain joins TRBV20-1 and TRBJ2-2; TCRdb outputs TRBD2, but without DNA this stays unchecked. Germline values: CDR1 DFQATT, CDR2 SNEGSKA (reference sequence). The CDR3 spans 13 residues. This CDR3 reads CSARVAGTGELFF.

The chain links TRBV7-3 to TRBJ2-3; the D gene TCRdb calls, TRBD1, cannot be checked with no DNA. Per germline, CDR1 SGHTA and CDR2 FQGTGA. This CDR3 contains 17 residues. CDR3 amino acids: CASSPNLAPQGTDTQYF. Looking up the rest from reference TRBV7-3 and TRBJ2-3 gives the full variable domain: GAGVSQTPSNKVTEKGKYVELRCDPISGHTALYWYRQSLGQGPEFLIYFQGTGAADDSGLPNDRFFAVRPEGSVSTLKIQRTERGDSAVYLCASSPNLAPQGTDTQYFGPGTRLTVL.

V gene TRBV5-5 combines with J gene TRBJ1-5. The CDR3 length is 14 residues. Germline V gene data show CDR1 as SGHKS and CDR2 as YYEKEE (reference sequence). The CDR3 protein is CASSFDTGSQPQHF.

The rearrangement joins TRBV6-5 to TRBJ2-7; the D call from TCRdb, TRBD1, cannot be confirmed without DNA. CDR1 and CDR2 from the germline V gene are MNHEY and SVGAGI. This CDR3 has 16 residues. The CDR3 spells CASSYGRAGESYEQYF.

The genes are TRBV5-1 and TRBJ2-3; no DNA is available, so the TRBD2 call from TCRdb remains unchecked. Germline V gene data show CDR1 as SGHRS and CDR2 as YFSETQ. This CDR3 contains 15 residues. CDR3 protein: CASSPGEGSTDTQYF. Based on the CDR3 plus reference TRBV5-1 and TRBJ2-3, the full variable domain is KAGVTQTPRYLIKTRGQQVTLSCSPISGHRSVSWYQQTPGQGLQFLFEYFSETQRNKGNFPGRFSGRQFSNSRSEMNVSTLELGDSALYLCASSPGEGSTDTQYFGPGTRLTVL.

V usage is TRBV14 and J usage is TRBJ1-2; the D call from TCRdb, TRBD1, cannot be confirmed without DNA. CDR1 is SGHDN, CDR2 FVKESK, per germline. The CDR3 spans 14 residues. The CDR3 here is CASSQVGGFHGYTF.

The genes are TRBV20-1 and TRBJ2-2; lacking DNA, the TRBD2 call made by TCRdb goes unchecked. Germline loops: CDR1 DFQATT, CDR2 SNEGSKA (reference sequence). The CDR3 contains 13 residues. This CDR3 is CSARHQGGGELFF.

CDR3 amino acids: CASKRASGGADTQYF. The chain links TRBV2 to TRBJ2-3; lacking DNA, the TRBD1 call made by TCRdb goes unchecked. Germline CDR1 and CDR2: SNHLY and FYNNEI. This CDR3 region has 15 residues.

The chain links TRBV20-1 to TRBJ2-7; without DNA, the TCRdb call of TRBD1 cannot be checked. The CDR3 covers 14 residues. Germline CDR1 is DFQATT and CDR2 is SNEGSKA (reference sequence). CDR3: CSSPTAGTSYEQYF.